This T cell receptor (beta chain) was observed in a study of T-cell memory formation after mild COVID-19. Constant-segment primers and 5'RACE yielded cDNA libraries for TCR alpha and TCR beta, each carrying sample barcodes and UMIs. MiXCR, applied by TCRdb to the 5' RACE reads, yields one record per CDR3 protein. This sample has a few hundred thousand distinct CDR3 sequences; around 27% occur once, and the top ten carry approximately 10%. The V and J ends lost 0 bases and 3 bases respectively, with 6 bases between them. The CDR3 runs 14 residues. The germline CDR1 and CDR2 sequences are SGDLS and YYNGEE.

The material sequenced was PBMCs or a T cell subset sorted from them (not recorded which). The rearrangement links TRBV9 to TRBJ2-2, with a weak D call TRBD1 (5 bases). The sequence came from an adult woman who had mild COVID-19 (a few samples of this study predate the infection). Cell type and time point are not known. This chain's CDR3 is CASSVEGDTGELFF. In DNA, the CDR3 is TGTGCCAGCAGCGTAGAAGGGGACACCGGGGAGCTGTTTTTT.